The 9 T cell receptor beta chains listed next were all sequenced from one sample in a study of response to subunit inactivated influenza vaccine. Each CDR3 protein is one row after TCRdb ran MiXCR on the RT-PCR reads. The sample carries over 150,000 distinct CDR3 sequences, approximately 10% recorded once. This material consisted of non-naive T cells sorted from PBMCs, taken more than 35 days after vaccination. The receptor set was obtained from a man in his fifties who received an inactivated influenza vaccine.

The sample holds a few counts of this clonotype. The chain employs TRBV20-1 and TRBJ2-1; 7 positions agree with TRBD2. CDR3 length: 16 amino acids. Germline lookup yields CDR1 DFQATT and CDR2 SNEGSKA (reference sequence). After removal of 1 base from V and 5 bases from J, the junction contained 11 bases not matched to a gene. CDR3 protein: CSARVDGRPIDNEQFF. CDR3 DNA sequence: TGCAGTGCTAGAGTCGACGGGAGGCCGATTGACAATGAGCAGTTCTTC.

This clonotype appeared a few times. The chain uses TRBV20-1 and TRBJ2-3; perhaps D is TRBD1 or TRBD2 (5 bases each). Trimming took 0 bases from V and 1 from J, leaving 11 bases between them. Germline CDR1 reads DFQATT; CDR2 reads SNEGSKA (reference sequence). This CDR3 comprises 15 residues. CDR3 amino acids: CSARDPGRGTDTQYF. CDR3 bases: TGCAGTGCTAGAGATCCGGGGCGTGGCACAGATACGCAGTATTTT.

This CDR3 is CAIRGGTNTGELFF. The CDR3, as DNA: TGTGCCATCAGGGGGGGGACGAACACCGGGGAGCTGTTTTTT. The V and J genes are TRBV10-3 and TRBJ2-2, with TRBD2 identical over 7 bases. Germline loops: CDR1 ENHRY, CDR2 SYGVKD. This CDR3 comprises 14 residues. V trimming: 6 bases; J trimming: 0 bases; junction bases outside the gene matches: 1.

This clonotype came up many times. V and J are TRBV6-2 or TRBV6-3 and TRBJ1-2; D is possibly TRBD1 (6 bases). From germline, CDR1 is MNHEY and CDR2 SVGEGT. V was trimmed by 0 bases and J by 7 bases, leaving 9 bases between them. This CDR3 is 13 amino acids long. The CDR3 bases are TGTGCCAGCAGTTACTCGGCAGGGGTTGGCTACACCTTC. Its protein is CASSYSAGVGYTF.

This clonotype was observed a few times. The V gene is TRBV28, the J gene TRBJ2-5; D assignment may be TRBD1 or TRBD2 (6 bases each). The CDR3 has 13 amino acids. V lost 3 bases and J 6 bases, leaving 11 bases between the germline ends. CDR1 MDHEN and CDR2 SYDVKM come from the germline V gene. This CDR3 is CASSFSGGQTQYF. DNA of the CDR3: TGTGCCAGCAGTTTTAGTGGGGGGCAGACCCAGTACTTC. Based on the CDR3 plus reference TRBV28 and TRBJ2-5, the full variable domain is DVKVTQSSRYLVKRTGEKVFLECVQDMDHENMFWYRQDPGLGLRLIYFSYDVKMKEKGDIPEGYSVSREKKERFSLILESASTNQTSMYLCASSFSGGQTQYFGPGTRLLVL.

The sample holds many counts of this clonotype. The rearrangement uses TRBV28 and TRBJ2-3; TRBD2 is a possible D gene (5 bases). V lost 0 bases and J 2 bases, leaving 12 bases between the germline ends. This CDR3 contains 16 residues. Looked up from germline, CDR1 is MDHEN and CDR2 is SYDVKM. CDR3 nucleotides: TGTGCCAGCAGTTTATGGATACTAGGCCCCACAGATACGCAGTATTTT. Encoded protein: CASSLWILGPTDTQYF.

This clonotype came up a few times. This chain connects TRBV9 to TRBJ2-7; TRBD1 aligns across 9 bases. The CDR3 is made up of 15 amino acids. J lost 7 bases, V lost 2 bases, and 10 bases had no gene match. Germline-derived CDR1 and CDR2 are SGDLS and YYNGEE. The CDR3 sequence: CASSVSPTGGGEQYF. The CDR3, as DNA: TGTGCCAGCAGCGTGAGCCCGACAGGGGGGGGAGAGCAGTACTTC.

This clonotype was detected ten times or more. The chain uses TRBV7-6 and TRBJ2-7; D is unresolved. Trimming took off 1 base at V and 6 bases at J, with 7 bases between the two ends. CDR1 and CDR2 (germline): SGHVS, FNYEAQ. The CDR3 length is 12 residues. The CDR3 DNA reads TGTGCCAGCAGCTTAGTCCTCGGCGAGCAGTACTTC. Translated: CASSLVLGEQYF. The variable domain in full, with the rest retrieved from reference TRBV7-6 and TRBJ2-7, is GAGVSQSPRYKVTKRGQDVALRCDPISGHVSLYWYRQALGQGPEFLTYFNYEAQQDKSGLPNDRFSAERPEGSISTLTIQRTEQRDSAMYRCASSLVLGEQYFGPGTRLTVT.

This clonotype was counted between two and nine times. This chain joins TRBV7-8 and TRBJ1-3; 7 bases match TRBD1. V shed 5 bases, J shed 5 bases, and the junction held 9 bases outside the gene matches. The CDR3 length is 15 residues. Germline assignment: CDR1 SGHVS and CDR2 FQNEAQ. CDR3 sequence reads: CASSPQLGGRNTIYF. DNA for the CDR3: TGTGCCAGCAGCCCCCAGTTAGGGGGCAGAAACACCATATATTTT.